One sample yielded the 23 T cell receptor beta chains listed below, sequenced in a study of cytomegalovirus exposure and HLA in healthy donors. 13 Jbeta primers and 60 Vbeta primers were used for the PCR. Sequencing used immunoSEQ multiplex PCR; TCRdb keeps in-frame clones, though not all of them. The table records roughly 120,000 clones, roughly 70% of them present only once. Sequencing input: PBMCs. Source of these receptors: a woman in her forties in good health and CMV-seropositive.

The chain uses TRBV30 and TRBJ1-4; D is ambiguous. The CDR3 runs 14 residues. Trimming took 0 bases from V and 4 from J, leaving 9 bases between them. CDR1 and CDR2 from the germline V gene are GTSNPN and SVGIG (reference sequence). The CDR3 DNA reads as TGTGCCTGGAGTGTACTAACGAATAATGAAAAACTGTTTTTT. This gives the protein CAWSVLTNNEKLFF.

The V and J genes are TRBV11-1 and TRBJ2-7; 8 bases agree with TRBD1. The CDR3 extends over 15 amino acids. Germline CDR1 is SGHAT and CDR2 is FQDESV (reference sequence). V trimming: 2 bases; J trimming: 3 bases; junction bases outside the gene matches: 6. Here the CDR3 DNA reads TGTGCCAGCAGCTTAACGACAGGGGATCTCTACGAGCAGTACTTC. Encoded protein: CASSLTTGDLYEQYF.

The chain employs TRBV18 and TRBJ2-7; TRBD1 matches 8 bases. Germline CDR1 reads KGHSH; CDR2 reads LQKENI. The ends lost 4 bases at V and 0 bases at J; junction bases unmatched: 5. The length of the CDR3 is 15 residues. Written as DNA, the CDR3 is TGTGCCAGCTCACTGGGACAGGTAAACTCCTACGAGCAGTACTTC. Amino acid sequence: CASSLGQVNSYEQYF.

This chain links TRBV11-2 with TRBJ2-2; TRBD2 is a possible D gene (6 bases). Germline V gene sequence: CDR1 SGHAT, CDR2 FQNNGV. V was trimmed by 1 base and J by 5 bases, leaving 14 bases between them. The CDR3 loop spans 16 amino acids. The CDR3 coding sequence is TGTGCCAGCAGCTTAGTCGGGGGACTCTTAACCGGGGAGCTGTTTTTT. It encodes CASSLVGGLLTGELFF.

The chain employs TRBV4-2 and TRBJ2-6, with a weak D call TRBD2 (5 bases). The CDR3 loop spans 17 amino acids. Trimming removed 1 base at V and 0 bases at J, with 10 bases between. Germline V CDR1 and CDR2: LGHNA, YNFKEQ. The CDR3 DNA sequence: TGTGCCAGCAGCCAAGGTGAGGGCTTCTCTGGGGCCAACGTCCTGACTTTC. Translation: CASSQGEGFSGANVLTF.

The rearrangement links TRBV7-2 to TRBJ1-1; D not resolved. The CDR3 covers 12 residues. Trimming stripped 11 bases from V and 11 bases from J, with 21 bases between. Germline CDR1 SGHTA, CDR2 FQGNSA. The CDR3 loop is CAASDPHKWAFF. DNA for the CDR3: TGTGCCGCCAGCGACCCCCACAAGTGGGCTTTCTTT.

As for this clone: It is likely a read error, because the conserved phenylalanine at the end of the CDR3 is missing. The gene calls are TRBV7-9 and TRBJ1-1; 9 bases are a match to TRBD1. This CDR3 is built from 14 residues. Germline trimming cut 5 bases from V and 6 bases from J; bases unmatched to any gene: 7. The germline CDR1 and CDR2 sequences are SEHNR and FQNEAQ (reference sequence). The CDR3 sequence: CASSPGQGFAEAFS. The CDR3 bases are TGTGCCAGCAGCCCTGGACAGGGGTTCGCTGAAGCTTTCTCT.

The chain employs TRBV18 and TRBJ2-3; D remains ambiguous. The CDR3 contains 16 residues. Looked up from germline, CDR1 is KGHSH and CDR2 is LQKENI. V was shortened by 1 base and J by 2 bases, with 13 bases between the two germline ends. In DNA, the CDR3 is TGTGCCAGCTCACCACTCGAACAGTTAAACACAGATACGCAGTATTTT. This encodes CASSPLEQLNTDTQYF.

The CDR3 nucleotides are TGCGCCAGCAGCCTCCGGACAGGGGAGTCCTACGAGCAGTACTTC. Amino acid sequence: CASSLRTGESYEQYF. The chain employs TRBV5-1 and TRBJ2-7, with TRBD1 matching over 9 bases. The CDR3 sequence is 15 residues long. The V gene end was trimmed by 4 bases and the J gene end by 1 base; junction bases not matched to a gene: 6. From germline, CDR1 is SGHRS and CDR2 YFSETQ.

This clone appeared a few times. V usage is TRBV5-6 and J usage is TRBJ2-3; TRBD2 matches at 8 bases. From germline, CDR1 is SGHDT and CDR2 YYEEEE. This CDR3 has 15 residues. Trimming took 3 bases from V and 2 from J; bases not matched to a gene: 5. The CDR3 DNA sequence: TGTGCCAGCAGCTCCATAGCGGGGCTCACAGATACGCAGTATTTT. Translating it yields CASSSIAGLTDTQYF.

This clone has just a few counts. The chain couples TRBV6-5 to TRBJ2-5, with D maybe TRBD2 (6 bases). The germline V and J ends were trimmed by 2 bases and 1 base, with 11 bases remaining between them. The CDR3 covers 15 residues. Germline V gene lookup returns CDR1 MNHEY and CDR2 SVGAGI. CDR3 DNA: TGTGCCAGCAGTTACACAACGGGGGTCCAAGAGACCCAGTACTTC. Translated, it gives CASSYTTGVQETQYF.

This clone was counted between two and nine times. The V and J genes are TRBV19 and TRBJ2-5; 9 bases are a match to TRBD2. V lost 3 bases and J lost 3; bases outside the gene matches: 11. From germline, CDR1 is LNHDA and CDR2 SQIVND (reference sequence). The CDR3 has 17 residues. The CDR3 DNA is TGTGCCAGTAGTATCTTGGTAGCGGGGGCTTCGAAAGAGACCCAGTACTTC. Amino acid sequence: CASSILVAGASKETQYF.

V is TRBV19 and J is TRBJ1-4, with D perhaps matching TRBD1 (5 bases). The V end lost 7 bases, the J end lost 7 bases, and 10 bases lay between the germline ends. The germline gives CDR1 LNHDA, CDR2 SQIVND (reference sequence). The CDR3 runs 12 residues. The CDR3 DNA reads as TGTGCCAGTATGGCGGGGCGTGAAAAACTGTTTTTT. Amino acid sequence: CASMAGREKLFF.

This clone occurred once. The chain is built from TRBV18 and TRBJ2-7; 10 nucleotides match TRBD1. Losses at the gene ends were 3 bases for V and 6 bases for J; bases not matched to a gene: 8. The CDR3 covers 15 residues. The germline gives CDR1 KGHSH, CDR2 LQKENI. The CDR3, as DNA: TGTGCCAGCTCACCCGCCGGGACAGGGGCCCCCGAGCAGTACTTC. Translated, it gives CASSPAGTGAPEQYF.

The chain has TRBV7-2 and TRBJ2-5; D gene ambiguous. The CDR3 spans 11 residues. In germline, CDR1 is SGHTA, CDR2 FQGNSA. Trimming took off 3 bases at V and 7 bases at J, with 6 bases between the two ends. In DNA, the CDR3 is TGTGCCAGCAGCTTGCCGGGGACCCAGTACTTC. It translates to CASSLPGTQYF.

The CDR3 reads CSVEMSGSLNEQFF. The CDR3 nucleotides are TGCAGCGTTGAAATGAGCGGGAGTCTCAATGAGCAGTTCTTC. The chain is built from TRBV29-1 and TRBJ2-1; 8 positions agree with TRBD2. Germline assignment: CDR1 SQVTM and CDR2 ANQGSEA. The CDR3 is 14 residues long. Trimming removed 2 bases from V and 6 bases from J; junction bases left unmatched: 6.

As regards this clone: The junction departs from germline at one end; a sequencing error may be responsible. This chain uses TRBV7-9 with TRBJ2-6; tentatively, D is TRBD2 (5 bases). CDR1 and CDR2 from the germline V gene are SEHNR and FQNEAQ (reference sequence). The CDR3 consists of 17 residues. For the CDR3, the DNA is TGTTCCAGCCCCCCCACGGGGAGCCTCTCTGGGGCCAACGTCCTGACTTTC. It translates to CSSPPTGSLSGANVLTF. Full variable domain (rest looked up from reference TRBV7-9 and TRBJ2-6): DTGVSQNPRHKITKRGQNVTFRCDPISEHNRLYWYRQTLGQGPEFLTYFQNEAQLEKSRLLSDRFSAERPKGSFSTLEIQRTEQGDSAMYLCSSPPTGSLSGANVLTFGAGSRLTVL.

CDR3 sequence: CATGDRQGTYEQYF. The DNA for the CDR3 is TGTGCCACAGGGGACCGACAGGGGACCTACGAGCAGTACTTC. This chain links TRBV6-1 with TRBJ2-7, with TRBD1 matching over 8 bases. CDR3 length equals 14 residues. The V gene end was trimmed by 10 bases and the J gene end by 2 bases; junction bases not matched to a gene: 10. From germline, CDR1 is MNHNS and CDR2 SASEGT.

J is TRBJ2-7 and V is TRBV28; 11 nucleotides match TRBD2. The CDR3 runs to 15 residues. CDR1 MDHEN and CDR2 SYDVKM come from the germline V gene. Trimming took 6 bases from V and 2 from J; bases not matched to a gene: 6. The DNA of the CDR3 is TGTGCCAGCAGCAAACCGGGACTAGCGGCCTACGAGCAGTACTTC. This gives the protein CASSKPGLAAYEQYF. The complete variable domain, with remaining parts taken from reference TRBV28 and TRBJ2-7, reads DVKVTQSSRYLVKRTGEKVFLECVQDMDHENMFWYRQDPGLGLRLIYFSYDVKMKEKGDIPEGYSVSREKKERFSLILESASTNQTSMYLCASSKPGLAAYEQYFGPGTRLTVT.

The rearrangement uses TRBV18 and TRBJ1-2; the D gene is possibly TRBD1 (5 bases). The germline V and J ends were trimmed by 8 bases and 4 bases, with 14 bases remaining between them. This CDR3 region has 13 residues. Germline V gene lookup returns CDR1 KGHSH and CDR2 LQKENI. The CDR3 DNA sequence: TGTGCCAGCCAGGGCCAGGGTTTCTATGGCTACACCTTC. Translating it yields CASQGQGFYGYTF.

This rearrangement joins TRBV29-1 to TRBJ1-2; D perhaps matches TRBD1 (6 bases). This CDR3 has 13 residues. Trimming shortened V by 6 bases and J by 5 bases, and 16 bases separated the two germline ends. Germline-derived CDR1 and CDR2 are SQVTM and ANQGSEA. The CDR3 DNA reads as TGCAGCGTCCGGGACAATGAAGCTTATGGCTACACCTTC. Encoded protein: CSVRDNEAYGYTF. The whole variable domain, filled in from reference TRBV29-1 and TRBJ1-2, reads SAVISQKPSRDICQRGTSLTIQCQVDSQVTMMFWYRQQPGQSLTLIATANQGSEATYESGFVIDKFPISRPNLTFSTLTVSNMSPEDSSIYLCSVRDNEAYGYTFGSGTRLTVV.

The chain is built from TRBV6-1 and TRBJ2-1; tentatively, D is TRBD1 (6 bases). V lost 4 bases and J 5 bases, leaving 12 bases between the germline ends. CDR3 length: 14 residues. Germline CDR1 and CDR2: MNHNS and SASEGT. The CDR3 region is CASSVVDRDNEQFF. DNA of the CDR3: TGTGCCAGCAGTGTCGTGGACAGAGACAATGAGCAGTTCTTC.

In DNA, the CDR3 is TGTGCCACCACAGGGGACATAACGGACACCATATATTTT. The encoded protein is CATTGDITDTIYF. This chain connects TRBV28 to TRBJ1-3, with 7 positions matching TRBD1. Germline CDR1 and CDR2: MDHEN and SYDVKM. V dropped 10 bases and J dropped 8; count of bases not matched to a gene: 11. This CDR3 has 13 amino acids.